This TCR beta chain was sequenced for a study of cytomegalovirus exposure and HLA in healthy donors. Study results and limitations: TCR beta sequences reportedly predicted most subjects' HLA-A and HLA-B alleles accurately. The dataset shows that most TCR sequences were rare, while some public TCRs occurred in many donors. Apparent HLA restriction characterized most CMV-associated TCR beta chains in a later analysis.

The primer mix had 60 Vbeta and 13 Jbeta primers. The table came from immunoSEQ multiplex PCR; TCRdb's copy has only in-frame clones and leaves some out. This table holds roughly 100,000 clones, 75% to 85% found once. Remarks on this clone: The antigen is not known.

This CDR3 is built from 18 residues. Trimming removed 1 base from V and 4 bases from J, with 17 bases in between. Germline CDR1 is SEHNR and CDR2 is FQNEAQ (reference sequence). The rearrangement uses TRBV7-9 and TRBJ2-6; no clear D gene. The sample was PBMCs. The origin of this receptor is a man in his late teens or twenties in good health and CMV-seronegative. The CDR3 is CASSLGARPQAGANVLTF. Here the CDR3 DNA reads TGTGCCAGCAGCTTAGGGGCCAGACCCCAGGCAGGGGCCAACGTCCTGACTTTC.